What follows are 27 T cell receptor beta chains derived from one specimen sequenced in a study of shared clonotypes between healthy human individuals (dated by TCRdb to about 2020). For the CD8 naive samples, CD45RO-negative cells were positively selected for CCR7, yielding a CD45RA+CCR7+ population from which TemRA cells were excluded. Library preparation used the immunoSEQ multiplex PCR assay. TCRdb took over this immuneACCESS table, retaining in-frame rearrangements with V and J assigned. Such tables are incomplete; in checked studies, under half of the missing clones stem from an unresolved V gene, and the remainder is unexplained. The sample table shows around 2,000,000 clones, and over 85% are seen once. 0.9% to 1.4% of the sample lies in the top ten. The material sequenced was naive CD8+ T cells sorted from blood. According to the study, the label for this sample's cell subset or site signals: CD45RA+CCR7+. The receptors were sampled from a man between 18 and 35 years old in good health.

This chain links TRBV18 with TRBJ2-5; 13 nucleotides align to TRBD2. J was trimmed by 2 bases and V by 0 bases; bases with no gene match: 6. CDR1 and CDR2 from the germline V gene are KGHSH and LQKENI. This CDR3 contains 18 residues. As DNA, the CDR3 is TGTGCCAGCTCACCACCAGGACTAGCGGGAGTTGGTCAAGAGACCCAGTACTTC. This gives the protein CASSPPGLAGVGQETQYF.

The chain is built from TRBV11-2 and TRBJ2-2; possible D gene TRBD1, 6 bases. The CDR3 length is 17 residues. The ends were cut back, 4 bases at V and 4 bases at J, with 19 bases in the middle. CDR1 SGHAT and CDR2 FQNNGV come from the germline V gene. CDR3 residues: CASSWDEGVWGTGELFF. The CDR3 DNA is TGTGCCAGCAGCTGGGACGAGGGGGTTTGGGGCACCGGGGAGCTGTTTTTT.

This clone appeared a single time. The chain carries TRBV27 and TRBJ2-3; TRBD2 matches at 8 bases. The CDR3 runs 15 residues. The germline V gene has CDR1 MNHEY and CDR2 SMNVEV (reference sequence). The V and J ends lost 5 bases and 2 bases, in that order; junction bases with no gene match: 6. The CDR3 sequence is CASSPLTSATDTQYF. The CDR3, as DNA: TGTGCCAGCAGTCCACTGACTAGCGCCACAGATACGCAGTATTTT.

V gene TRBV19 combines with J gene TRBJ2-7; 7 bases are a match to TRBD1. This CDR3 is 14 amino acids long. Germline trimming cut 4 bases from V and 2 bases from J; bases unmatched to any gene: 5. Germline V gives CDR1 LNHDA, CDR2 SQIVND (reference sequence). The CDR3 is CASSTLGTAYEQYF. The CDR3 nucleotides read TGTGCCAGTAGTACCCTCGGGACAGCCTACGAGCAGTACTTC.

This rearrangement joins TRBV19 to TRBJ1-4; TRBD1 might be the D (6 bases). The germline CDR1 and CDR2 sequences are LNHDA and SQIVND (reference sequence). V gave up 11 bases and J gave up 5 bases, with 12 bases separating them. This CDR3 spans 12 amino acids. CDR3 in DNA: TGTGCCTGCAGGGGCTCAAATGAAAAACTGTTTTTT. The encoded protein is CACRGSNEKLFF.

This clone was detected only once. The chain employs TRBV19 and TRBJ1-5; no clear D gene. CDR1 and CDR2 (germline): LNHDA, SQIVND (reference sequence). V was pared by 5 bases and J by 0 bases, with 11 bases between. The CDR3 covers 15 residues. The CDR3 DNA is TGTGCCAGTAGTCTCCGGAGCGATAGCAATCAGCCCCAGCATTTT. Amino acid sequence: CASSLRSDSNQPQHF.

The genes are TRBV2 and TRBJ1-4; D might be TRBD1 (5 bases). The germline CDR1 and CDR2 sequences are SNHLY and FYNNEI. V was pared by 6 bases and J by 8 bases, with 13 bases between. There are 13 residues in the CDR3. The CDR3 DNA is TGTGCCAGCAGGCCAGGATGGGACGAAAAACTGTTTTTT. Protein: CASRPGWDEKLFF.

V gene TRBV5-1 combines with J gene TRBJ1-1; 7 bases align to TRBD1. The CDR3 runs to 15 residues. Germline V gene sequence: CDR1 SGHRS, CDR2 YFSETQ. V shed 0 bases, J shed 0 bases, and the junction held 2 bases outside the gene matches. The CDR3 here is CASSLEGAVNTEAFF. The CDR3 nucleotides read TGCGCCAGCAGCTTGGAGGGGGCCGTGAACACTGAAGCTTTCTTT.

The rearrangement joins TRBV4-3 to TRBJ2-7; the match to TRBD2 covers 10 bases. The germline CDR1 and CDR2 sequences are LGHNA and YSLEER. The CDR3 has 15 residues. V trimming: 4 bases; J trimming: 0 bases; junction bases outside the gene matches: 3. The CDR3, as DNA: TGCGCCAGCAGCCTACTAGCGGGAAGCTCCTACGAGCAGTACTTC. It codes for CASSLLAGSSYEQYF.

For the CDR3, the DNA is TGTGCCAGCAGCCCCACGGGTCGCACAGATACGCAGTATTTT. This translates into CASSPTGRTDTQYF. The genes are TRBV5-6 and TRBJ2-3; D unresolved. The V and J ends lost 4 bases and 1 base respectively, with 10 bases between them. The V gene's germline CDR1 is SGHDT and CDR2 YYEEEE. The CDR3 contains 14 residues.

This clone has a handful of counts. This sample also contains other DNA sequences that code for the same CDR3. The V call is TRBV4-1, the J call TRBJ2-7; D tentatively reads TRBD1 or TRBD2 (7 bases each). This CDR3 has 13 amino acids. From germline, CDR1 is MGHRA and CDR2 YSYEKL. V shed 4 bases and J shed 5 bases, with 12 bases lying between them. The CDR3 loop reads CASSPPGGDEQYF. In nucleotides, the CDR3 is TGCGCCAGCAGCCCCCCAGGGGGGGACGAGCAGTACTTC.

The chain links TRBV30 to TRBJ2-5; D is ambiguous. The CDR3 extends over 12 amino acids. The germline gives CDR1 GTSNPN, CDR2 SVGIG (reference sequence). The V end was cut by 0 bases, the J end by 4 bases, with 6 bases between. The CDR3 reads CAWSVGRETQYF. CDR3 DNA: TGTGCCTGGAGTGTAGGGCGAGAGACCCAGTACTTC.

Of note for this clone: This sample includes further DNA sequences coding for the same CDR3. This chain uses TRBV27 with TRBJ2-2, with no clear D. There are 13 residues in the CDR3. Per germline, CDR1 MNHEY and CDR2 SMNVEV (reference sequence). With 5 bases removed from V and 3 bases from J, the gap between germline ends came to 7 bases. As DNA, the CDR3 is TGTGCCAGCAGTCCCTTGGACACCGGGGAGCTGTTTTTT. Translation gives CASSPLDTGELFF.

CDR3 amino acids: CASSQDHGLADYEQYF. In nucleotides, the CDR3 is TGTGCCAGCAGCCAAGATCATGGACTAGCGGACTACGAGCAGTACTTC. This rearrangement joins TRBV4-2 to TRBJ2-7; 10 bases match TRBD2. The CDR3 sequence is 16 residues long. Trimming at V came to 0 bases and at J to 3 bases, leaving 5 bases not matched to a gene. The V gene's germline CDR1 is LGHNA and CDR2 YNFKEQ.

V gene TRBV4-1 combines with J gene TRBJ2-1; 7 bases line up with TRBD1. This CDR3 is 17 amino acids long. V trimming: 0 bases; J trimming: 3 bases; junction bases outside the gene matches: 8. The germline gives CDR1 MGHRA, CDR2 YSYEKL. CDR3 in DNA: TGCGCCAGCAGCCAAGAACCTCCGACAGGGAACTACAATGAGCAGTTCTTC. The encoded protein is CASSQEPPTGNYNEQFF.

This sequence joins TRBV4-1 and TRBJ2-7; 8 nucleotides agree with TRBD1. The CDR3 has 14 residues. The germline V gene encodes CDR1 MGHRA and CDR2 YSYEKL. V dropped 3 bases and J dropped 4; count of bases not matched to a gene: 5. CDR3 sequence reads: CASSHAGQAYEQYF. Here the CDR3 DNA reads TGCGCCAGCAGCCACGCGGGACAGGCTTACGAGCAGTACTTC.

As regards this clone: Other DNA sequences of this sample code for an identical CDR3. The V call is TRBV6-5, the J call TRBJ2-1; 8 nucleotides align to TRBD2. Germline CDR1 is MNHEY and CDR2 is SVGAGI. V lost 2 bases to trimming and J lost 4 bases; unmatched junction nucleotides: 4. The length of the CDR3 is 15 residues. The CDR3: CASSYGLAGYNEQFF. CDR3 nucleotides: TGTGCCAGCAGTTACGGATTAGCGGGGTACAATGAGCAGTTCTTC.

The chain employs TRBV27 and TRBJ1-5; 9 nucleotides align to TRBD1. The germline V gene has CDR1 MNHEY and CDR2 SMNVEV (reference sequence). CDR3 size: 15 residues. The V segment lost 5 bases and the J segment 5 bases; nucleotides outside the gene matches: 7. CDR3 loop: CASSTQGARDQPQHF. The CDR3 DNA reads TGTGCCAGCAGTACACAGGGGGCAAGGGATCAGCCCCAGCATTTT.

The chain links TRBV7-9 to TRBJ2-7; D gene uncertain. Trimming removed 5 bases at V and 2 bases at J, with 13 bases between. Germline V gene lookup returns CDR1 SEHNR and CDR2 FQNEAQ (reference sequence). The CDR3 consists of 14 residues. The CDR3 DNA follows: TGTGCCAGCAGCCCGGAAGCTCCCCCCTACGAGCAGTACTTC. This translates into CASSPEAPPYEQYF.

The chain is built from TRBV13 and TRBJ2-7; 8 bases line up with TRBD2. CDR3 length: 16 residues. Germline trimming cut 0 bases from V and 4 bases from J; bases unmatched to any gene: 8. Germline CDR1 PRHDT, CDR2 FYEKMQ (reference sequence). Here the CDR3 reads CASSLGSGLGFYEQYF. CDR3 bases: TGTGCCAGCAGCTTAGGTTCGGGACTAGGATTTTACGAGCAGTACTTC.

The rearrangement uses TRBV7-9 and TRBJ1-2; D ambiguous. V was clipped by 2 bases and J by 7 bases, with 17 bases between them. The V gene's germline CDR1 is SEHNR and CDR2 FQNEAQ (reference sequence). This CDR3 comprises 15 residues. The CDR3 region has the DNA TGTGCCAGCAGCTTAAGTCTGCCGGGGTGGGTTGGCTACACCTTC. Translated: CASSLSLPGWVGYTF.

The chain has TRBV27 and TRBJ2-7; the D gene is possibly TRBD2 (6 bases). V lost 5 bases and J 3 bases, leaving 17 bases between the germline ends. The CDR3 is made up of 15 amino acids. Germline CDR1 is MNHEY and CDR2 is SMNVEV (reference sequence). The CDR3 reads CASSPVASGFYEQYF. The CDR3 DNA is TGTGCCAGCAGTCCCGTGGCCAGCGGGTTCTACGAGCAGTACTTC.

This chain connects TRBV15 to TRBJ1-1; no reliable D call. Between the trimmed V and J ends, which lost 0 bases and 5 bases, there was a span of 10 bases. Germline V lookup: CDR1 LNHNV, CDR2 YYDKDF (reference sequence). CDR3 length equals 14 residues. The DNA of the CDR3 is TGTGCCACCAGCAGAGATAAGACGGAGACTGAAGCTTTCTTT. Translated: CATSRDKTETEAFF.

This clone was detected only a few times. This sequence joins TRBV6-1 and TRBJ1-6; 9 nucleotides line up with TRBD1. Germline V gene data show CDR1 as MNHNS and CDR2 as SASEGT. J gave up 7 bases and V 2 bases, and 9 bases lay outside the gene matches. The length of the CDR3 is 17 residues. For the CDR3, the DNA is TGTGCCAGCAGTGAATACTCCGAGGGACAGGGAAATTCACCCCTCCACTTT. Protein product: CASSEYSEGQGNSPLHF.

The J gene is TRBJ1-1, the V gene TRBV11-2, with 7 bases matching TRBD1. Germline trimming cut 5 bases from V and 1 base from J; bases unmatched to any gene: 7. Germline lookup yields CDR1 SGHAT and CDR2 FQNNGV. The CDR3 spans 15 residues. The CDR3 here is CASSIPGTANTEAFF. CDR3 DNA: TGTGCCAGCAGCATTCCCGGGACAGCGAACACTGAAGCTTTCTTT. The full variable domain, completed using reference TRBV11-2 and TRBJ1-1, is EAGVAQSPRYKIIEKRQSVAFWCNPISGHATLYWYQQILGQGPKLLIQFQNNGVVDDSQLPKDRFSAERLKGVDSTLKIQPAKLEDSAVYLCASSIPGTANTEAFFGQGTRLTVV.

V gene TRBV27 combines with J gene TRBJ2-7; TRBD1 aligns across 7 bases. Germline V lookup: CDR1 MNHEY, CDR2 SMNVEV (reference sequence). Germline trimming cut 6 bases from V and 11 bases from J; bases unmatched to any gene: 10. The CDR3 is made up of 12 amino acids. The CDR3 nucleotides read TGTGCCAGCAGGGAAACCACAGGGGATGAGTACTTC. This sequence encodes CASRETTGDEYF.

The rearrangement links TRBV4-1 to TRBJ2-1, with D possibly being TRBD1 or TRBD2 (5 bases each). V lost 1 base and J 6 bases, leaving 22 bases between the germline ends. CDR3 length equals 18 residues. The germline V gene encodes CDR1 MGHRA and CDR2 YSYEKL. The CDR3 region has the DNA TGCGCCAGCAGCCAAGGGCCCTCGGGGCAAATAGTAATCAATGAGCAGTTCTTC. Translating gives CASSQGPSGQIVINEQFF.